The source of this T cell receptor beta chain is a study of blood T cell repertoires in COVID-19. Overall study context: Acute and convalescent COVID-19 specimens originated in the United States, Italy and Spain.

Profiled with immunoSEQ multiplex PCR; TCRdb holds only in-frame clones, not every one. Among about 110,000 clones listed, around 90% were seen once. The V segment lost 0 bases and the J segment 5 bases; nucleotides outside the gene matches: 0. This CDR3 comprises 13 residues. Germline V gene lookup returns CDR1 GTSNPN and CDR2 SVGIG (reference sequence). The receptor was isolated from a man in his forties with active or convalescent COVID-19. The chain links TRBV30 to TRBJ2-3; 9 nucleotides agree with TRBD2. The sample comprised peripheral blood. CDR3 DNA sequence: TGTGCCTGGAGTGTGACTAGCGGAGATACGCAGTATTTT. This translates into CAWSVTSGDTQYF.